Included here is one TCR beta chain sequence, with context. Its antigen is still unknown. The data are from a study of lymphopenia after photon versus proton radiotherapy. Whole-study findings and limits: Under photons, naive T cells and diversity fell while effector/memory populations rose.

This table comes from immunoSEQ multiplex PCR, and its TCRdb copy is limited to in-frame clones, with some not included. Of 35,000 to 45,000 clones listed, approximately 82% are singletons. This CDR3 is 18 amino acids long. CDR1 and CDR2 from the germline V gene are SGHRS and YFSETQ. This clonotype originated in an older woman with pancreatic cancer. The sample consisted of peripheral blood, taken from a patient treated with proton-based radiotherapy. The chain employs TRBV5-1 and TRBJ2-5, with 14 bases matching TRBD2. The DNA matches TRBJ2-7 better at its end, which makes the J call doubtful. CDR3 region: CASSSPGTSGSATYEQYF. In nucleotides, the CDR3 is TGCGCCAGCAGCTCTCCCGGGACTAGCGGGAGTGCAACCTACGAGCAGTACTTC.